Below are 25 T cell receptor beta chains sequenced from a single sample in a study of CD8+ T cells in alopecia areata. cDNA serving as the sequencing template came from extracted, reverse transcribed RNA. Using immunoSEQ multiplex PCR, the repertoire was profiled, and TCRdb retains in-frame clones only, with some absent. The table records tens of thousands of clones, 70% to 80% of them present only once. Sequencing input: NKG2D-low CD8+ T cells sorted from blood. These receptors originate from a human donor with alopecia areata.

By proportion, this clone is medium-sized. The V and J genes are TRBV19 and TRBJ2-7; 7 nucleotides align to TRBD1. The CDR3 loop spans 15 amino acids. V shed 5 bases, J shed 2 bases, and the junction held 9 bases outside the gene matches. CDR1 is LNHDA and CDR2 is SQIVND in the germline V gene (reference sequence). DNA of the CDR3: TGTGCCAGTAGTCCCCGGGACAGTCGAACCTACGAGCAGTACTTC. Its translation: CASSPRDSRTYEQYF.

The rearrangement joins TRBV5-1 to TRBJ2-1; possibly TRBD1 for D (6 bases). The CDR3 is 15 residues long. Trimming took 0 bases from V and 2 from J, leaving 9 bases between them. Germline loops: CDR1 SGHRS, CDR2 YFSETQ. CDR3 sequence: CASSLVGDTYNEQFF. As DNA, the CDR3 is TGCGCCAGCAGCTTGGTGGGGGACACCTACAATGAGCAGTTCTTC.

This chain joins TRBV15 and TRBJ2-2, with D possibly TRBD2 on 5 matching bases. There are 14 residues in the CDR3. Germline CDR1 LNHNV, CDR2 YYDKDF (reference sequence). Trimming removed 9 bases from V and 8 bases from J, with 19 bases in between. The CDR3 nucleotides are TGTGCCACTCGCGATCGGGATGGATGGGGGGAGCTGTTTTTT. Amino acids: CATRDRDGWGELFF.

The J gene is TRBJ2-1, the V gene TRBV27; the D is unclear. With 3 bases removed from V and 7 bases from J, the gap between germline ends came to 10 bases. The CDR3 is made up of 13 amino acids. Germline CDR1 reads MNHEY; CDR2 reads SMNVEV (reference sequence). The CDR3 DNA reads as TGTGCCAGCAGTTTCGGCAGTCTGAATGAGCAGTTCTTC. Protein: CASSFGSLNEQFF.

CDR3 DNA: TGTGCCAGCAGCTTAGCGTCCGGGGGAGGGACCTACAATGAGCAGTTCTTC. Its protein is CASSLASGGGTYNEQFF. The rearrangement uses TRBV11-2 and TRBJ2-1; TRBD2 agrees at 7 bases. Germline V CDR1 and CDR2: SGHAT, FQNNGV. V lost 1 base, J lost 2 bases, and 8 bases stayed unmatched. The CDR3 loop spans 17 amino acids.

This clone occurred once. CDR3 bases: TGTGCCATCAGTGAGTCGACTAGCGGCTTAACCTACGAGCAGTACTTC. Translation gives CAISESTSGLTYEQYF. The J gene is TRBJ2-7, the V gene TRBV10-3; TRBD2 matches at 9 bases. The J segment lost 2 bases and the V segment lost 0 bases, leaving 5 bases of the junction unmatched. The V gene's germline CDR1 is ENHRY and CDR2 SYGVKD. The CDR3 length is 16 residues.

In DNA, the CDR3 is TGTGCCAGCAGCGGAGAGGCCGGGAGCAACAATGAGCAGTTCTTC. Protein: CASSGEAGSNNEQFF. The chain couples TRBV9 to TRBJ2-1; tentatively, D is TRBD2 (6 bases). Trimming took off 3 bases at V and 5 bases at J, with 15 bases between the two ends. CDR1 and CDR2 from the germline V gene are SGDLS and YYNGEE. The CDR3 is 15 residues long.

V usage is TRBV5-6 and J usage is TRBJ2-3; D call uncertain. Trimming removed 4 bases from V and 2 bases from J, with 5 bases in between. The CDR3 sequence is 12 residues long. The germline V gene encodes CDR1 SGHDT and CDR2 YYEEEE. CDR3 residues: CASSAYTDTQYF. As DNA, the CDR3 is TGTGCCAGCAGCGCATACACAGATACGCAGTATTTT.

This clone is medium-sized (0.01 to 0.1%) in the sample. The V call is TRBV6-4, the J call TRBJ1-1; D call uncertain. The V end was cut by 0 bases, the J end by 1 base, with 3 bases between. CDR1 MRHNA and CDR2 SNTAGT come from the germline V gene. CDR3 size: 13 residues. CDR3 bases: TGTGCCAGCAGTGACTCGCCGAACACTGAAGCTTTCTTT. Protein: CASSDSPNTEAFF.

The table lists this clone with a count of one. The chain combines TRBV11-3 with TRBJ2-4, with unresolved D. Germline V lookup: CDR1 SGHNT, CDR2 YENEEA. V dropped 1 base and J dropped 4 bases, with 5 bases sitting between them. The CDR3 covers 13 residues. CDR3 sequence (DNA): TGTGCCAGCAGCTTAGGACCGAAAAACATTCAGTACTTC. Its protein product is CASSLGPKNIQYF.

This clone was picked up a small number of times. The chain combines TRBV29-1 with TRBJ1-1; perhaps TRBD1 as D (5 bases). From germline, CDR1 is SQVTM and CDR2 ANQGSEA. This CDR3 has 12 residues. The V and J ends lost 4 bases and 2 bases respectively, with 8 bases between them. In nucleotides, the CDR3 is TGCAGCGTTGGACAGAGCAACACTGAAGCTTTCTTT. Amino acids: CSVGQSNTEAFF.

This rearrangement joins TRBV28 to TRBJ2-2; D remains unclear. There are 13 residues in the CDR3. Germline V CDR1 and CDR2: MDHEN, SYDVKM. The ends were cut back, 2 bases at V and 6 bases at J, with 7 bases in the middle. The CDR3 here is CASSLMAAGELFF. CDR3 bases: TGTGCCAGCAGTTTAATGGCTGCCGGGGAGCTGTTTTTT.

This clone was detected a few times. The V and J genes are TRBV5-4 and TRBJ2-5; 8 bases fit TRBD2. Germline V gives CDR1 SGHNT, CDR2 YYREEE (reference sequence). CDR3 length: 16 amino acids. Trimming cost V 0 bases and J 4 bases; bases outside gene matches: 8. CDR3 DNA: TGTGCCAGCAGCTTGGGGCCTCGGACTAGCAGAGAGACCCAGTACTTC. It translates to CASSLGPRTSRETQYF.

The V call is TRBV7-9, the J call TRBJ2-2; possible D gene TRBD1, 6 bases. V lost 7 bases and J lost 2, with 11 bases in between. This CDR3 is 14 amino acids long. Germline-derived CDR1 and CDR2 are SEHNR and FQNEAQ (reference sequence). Here the CDR3 DNA reads TGTGCCAGCAACCAGGGGCCCAACACCGGGGAGCTGTTTTTT. Translated, it gives CASNQGPNTGELFF. Looking up the rest from reference TRBV7-9 and TRBJ2-2 gives the full variable domain: DTGVSQNPRHKITKRGQNVTFRCDPISEHNRLYWYRQTLGQGPEFLTYFQNEAQLEKSRLLSDRFSAERPKGSFSTLEIQRTEQGDSAMYLCASNQGPNTGELFFGEGSRLTVL.

The genes are TRBV4-3 and TRBJ2-6, with a tentative D call TRBD2 (6 bases). V shed 1 base and J shed 2 bases, with 9 bases lying between them. Germline V gene data show CDR1 as LGHNA and CDR2 as YSLEER. The CDR3 is made up of 16 amino acids. CDR3 in amino acids: CASSQGGDAGANVLTF. In DNA form, the CDR3 reads TGCGCCAGCAGCCAAGGGGGGGACGCTGGGGCCAACGTCCTGACTTTC.

This chain links TRBV9 with TRBJ1-1; the D is unclear. V lost 0 bases, J lost 0 bases, and 9 bases lay in between. CDR1 is SGDLS, CDR2 YYNGEE, per germline. The CDR3 extends over 15 amino acids. The CDR3 DNA follows: TGTGCCAGCAGCGTAGAGGGCCGGATGAACACTGAAGCTTTCTTT. It yields the protein CASSVEGRMNTEAFF.

The gene calls are TRBV2 and TRBJ2-5, with D possibly matching TRBD1 (5 bases). The CDR3 runs to 15 residues. Germline V gives CDR1 SNHLY, CDR2 FYNNEI. Trimming cost V 5 bases and J 1 base, with 14 bases left between them. This CDR3 is CASSSIGHIQETQYF. The CDR3 DNA reads TGTGCCAGCAGTAGCATTGGACACATCCAAGAGACCCAGTACTTC.

The chain combines TRBV7-8 with TRBJ2-7, with D unclear. V shed 1 base and J shed 0 bases, with 4 bases lying between them. The CDR3 has 13 amino acids. Germline V CDR1 and CDR2: SGHVS, FQNEAQ. DNA for the CDR3: TGTGCCAGCAGCTTAGAGGTCTCCTACGAGCAGTACTTC. Amino acid sequence: CASSLEVSYEQYF.

This clone was observed a handful of times. The chain joins TRBV7-9 to TRBJ2-7, with 10 bases identical to TRBD1. J lost 6 bases, V lost 5 bases, and 13 bases had no gene match. CDR1 SEHNR and CDR2 FQNEAQ come from the germline V gene (reference sequence). The CDR3 runs to 16 residues. The CDR3 DNA reads TGTGCCAGCAGCGCCGACCGTGGACAGGGGGGGCTCGAGCAGTACTTC. Residues: CASSADRGQGGLEQYF.

This clone was seen just once. This sequence joins TRBV2 and TRBJ2-7; weak D call: TRBD2 (5 bases). Germline lookup yields CDR1 SNHLY and CDR2 FYNNEI. The CDR3 has 16 amino acids. V lost 2 bases and J lost 2, with 16 bases in between. In DNA, the CDR3 is TGTGCCAGCAGTGAAATAGGACTTACTTCTACCTACGAGCAGTACTTC. It codes for CASSEIGLTSTYEQYF.

The chain is built from TRBV6-1 and TRBJ2-5; tentatively, D is TRBD2 (5 bases). The CDR3 runs 15 residues. Germline assignment: CDR1 MNHNS and CDR2 SASEGT. V dropped 1 base and J dropped 5 bases, with 14 bases sitting between them. DNA for the CDR3: TGTGCCAGCAGTGAAGACCGACTATTTCGGGAGACCCAGTACTTC. It codes for CASSEDRLFRETQYF.

V gene TRBV6-6 combines with J gene TRBJ2-3, with a possible D match to TRBD2 (5 bases). CDR1 MNHNY and CDR2 SVGAGI come from the germline V gene (reference sequence). The CDR3 is 13 amino acids. V lost 9 bases to trimming and J lost 2 bases, with 12 bases between them. The CDR3 nucleotides read TGTGCCAGTATCGGGGTCAACACAGATACGCAGTATTTT. Protein: CASIGVNTDTQYF.

The rearrangement links TRBV11-3 to TRBJ2-1; TRBD2 is a possible D gene (5 bases). V lost 5 bases to trimming and J lost 3 bases, with 8 bases between them. The CDR3 sequence is 13 residues long. Per germline, CDR1 SGHNT and CDR2 YENEEA. The CDR3 coding sequence is TGTGCCAGCAGCCCGAGGGACTACAATGAGCAGTTCTTC. Encoded protein: CASSPRDYNEQFF.

The rearrangement joins TRBV4-2 to TRBJ2-3, with TRBD2 as a possible D gene (6 bases). The V end was cut by 1 base, the J end by 4 bases, with 15 bases between. The CDR3 consists of 16 residues. The V gene's germline CDR1 is LGHNA and CDR2 YNFKEQ. CDR3 region: CASSQGPSEGSDTQYF. In nucleotides, the CDR3 is TGTGCCAGCAGCCAAGGTCCTAGCGAGGGTTCAGATACGCAGTATTTT.

The chain joins TRBV29-1 to TRBJ2-1; D not certain. Germline V CDR1 and CDR2: SQVTM, ANQGSEA. Trimming removed 7 bases from V and 0 bases from J, with 13 bases in between. This CDR3 is built from 14 residues. CDR3 sequence reads: CSALRQVSYNEQFF. Written as DNA, the CDR3 is TGCAGCGCACTGCGGCAGGTCTCCTACAATGAGCAGTTCTTC.